These 30 T cell receptor beta chains came from one sample sequenced in a study of T cell repertoires in aging, cancer and after chemotherapy. Peripheral blood genomic DNA, not sorted cells or RNA, was the template. Rearranged V-D-J TRB sequences were amplified with a mixed TRB-A/B primer pool. Using its own MiXCR run on the multiplex PCR reads, TCRdb lists one record per CDR3 protein. The sample has about 9,400 distinct CDR3 sequences, 39% seen once. The material sequenced was blood. The receptors were gathered from a human donor in good health.

The chain combines TRBV7-6 with TRBJ2-7, with 8 bases matching TRBD1. Germline V gene sequence: CDR1 SGHVS, CDR2 FNYEAQ. The V segment lost 1 base and the J segment 2 bases; nucleotides outside the gene matches: 4. CDR3 size: 15 residues. The CDR3 reads CASSLGAGGPYEQYF. DNA for the CDR3: TGTGCCAGCAGCTTAGGGGCAGGGGGCCCCTACGAGCAGTACTTC.

This clonotype was seen more than once but under ten times. The chain couples TRBV6-5 to TRBJ1-2; D uncertain. Deletions cut 7 bases from V and 6 bases from J, with 9 bases between. CDR1 is MNHEY, CDR2 SVGAGI, per germline. This CDR3 spans 11 amino acids. CDR3 region: CASMGTDGYTF. CDR3 coding DNA: TGTGCCAGCATGGGAACAGATGGCTACACCTTC.

The V gene is TRBV6-5, the J gene TRBJ2-5; 7 positions match TRBD2. Germline values: CDR1 MNHEY, CDR2 SVGAGI. With V trimmed by 2 bases and J by 3 bases, 3 bases remained unmatched. The CDR3 extends over 14 amino acids. Here the CDR3 DNA reads TGTGCCAGCAGTTACGGGGGAGGGGAAGAGACCCAGTACTTC. This codes for CASSYGGGEETQYF.

The J gene is TRBJ2-7, the V gene TRBV29-1; TRBD2 might be the D (6 bases). This CDR3 has 13 amino acids. Trimming removed 5 bases at V and 7 bases at J, with 18 bases between. The germline V gene has CDR1 SQVTM and CDR2 ANQGSEA. Written as DNA, the CDR3 is TGCAGCGTTACGCGGGGCTACTCTACAGAGCAGTACTTC. Its translation: CSVTRGYSTEQYF.

The chain combines TRBV19 with TRBJ1-2, with D tentatively TRBD1 (6 bases). The CDR3 length is 17 residues. With 6 bases removed from V and 2 bases from J, the gap between germline ends came to 22 bases. Per the germline V gene, CDR1 is LNHDA and CDR2 is SQIVND (reference sequence). The CDR3 nucleotides read TGTGCCAGTAGAAGAAAAAGACAGGTCTCATTCAACTATGGCTACACCTTC. It yields the protein CASRRKRQVSFNYGYTF. Full variable domain (outside the CDR3, taken from reference TRBV19 and TRBJ1-2): DGGITQSPKYLFRKEGQNVTLSCEQNLNHDAMYWYRQDPGQGLRLIYYSQIVNDFQKGDIAEGYSVSREKKESFPLTVTSAQKNPTAFYLCASRRKRQVSFNYGYTFGSGTRLTVV.

The genes are TRBV7-6 and TRBJ2-1, with D hard to call. Per the germline V gene, CDR1 is SGHVS and CDR2 is FNYEAQ. V lost 4 bases to trimming and J lost 4 bases, with 11 bases between them. The CDR3 contains 14 residues. CDR3 in DNA: TGTGCCAGCAGCTCGACCGGACGTTACAATGAGCAGTTCTTC. Its protein is CASSSTGRYNEQFF.

The sample holds a few counts of this clonotype. The chain recombines TRBV6-5 with TRBJ2-7; D remains unclear. CDR1 and CDR2 (germline): MNHEY, SVGAGI. This CDR3 comprises 15 residues. The V end was cut by 0 bases, the J end by 3 bases, with 12 bases between. This CDR3 reads CASSYSEESFYEQYF. CDR3 nucleotides: TGTGCCAGCAGTTACTCTGAGGAATCCTTCTACGAGCAGTACTTC.

This clonotype was found once. One junction end does not reproduce the germline sequence, and a read error may be involved. The chain joins TRBV5-6 to TRBJ2-2; D possibly corresponds to TRBD1 (6 bases). This CDR3 contains 15 residues. Germline V lookup: CDR1 SGHDT, CDR2 YYEEEE. CDR3 amino acids: CASSSTTGFSGELFF. In DNA form, the CDR3 reads TGCGCCAGCAGCAGTACTACAGGGTTCAGCGGGGAGCTGTTTTTT. Based on the CDR3 plus reference TRBV5-6 and TRBJ2-2, the full variable domain is DAGVTQSPTHLIKTRGQQVTLRCSPKSGHDTVSWYQQALGQGPQFIFQYYEEEERQRGNFPDRFSGHQFPNYSSELNVNALLLGDSALYLCASSSTTGFSGELFFGEGSRLTVL.

This clonotype was observed a handful of times. The chain joins TRBV6-5 to TRBJ1-2; TRBD1 might be the D (5 bases). The CDR3 covers 15 residues. CDR1 is MNHEY and CDR2 is SVGAGI in the germline V gene. V lost 6 bases, J lost 3 bases, and 17 bases lay in between. The CDR3 nucleotides read TGTGCCAGCAGCCGTGGGACCACCAGGGACTATGGCTACACCTTC. Translated: CASSRGTTRDYGYTF.

This clonotype was found a few times. The chain uses TRBV5-4 and TRBJ2-5; D is possibly TRBD1 (5 bases). This CDR3 comprises 15 residues. The V gene's germline CDR1 is SGHNT and CDR2 YYREEE (reference sequence). Trimming removed 1 base from V and 2 bases from J, with 12 bases in between. CDR3 sequence (DNA): TGTGCCAGCAGCTTGACAGGCAGTTCACAAGAGACCCAGTACTTC. This translates into CASSLTGSSQETQYF.

This clonotype was seen a handful of times. The chain uses TRBV11-3 and TRBJ2-3, with TRBD1 matching 9 bases. Germline lookup yields CDR1 SGHNT and CDR2 YENEEA. The V gene end was trimmed by 1 base and the J gene end by 3 bases; junction bases not matched to a gene: 5. This CDR3 region has 16 residues. CDR3 DNA sequence: TGTGCCAGCAGCTTAGCTCGGACAGGGGTGACAGATACGCAGTATTTT. Protein: CASSLARTGVTDTQYF.

V and J are TRBV7-9 and TRBJ2-1; TRBD1 is a possible D gene (6 bases). CDR1 and CDR2 from the germline V gene are SEHNR and FQNEAQ (reference sequence). The CDR3 totals 16 residues. Trimming removed 3 bases from V and 0 bases from J, with 12 bases in between. The CDR3 sequence is CASSFPGGDSYNEQFF. The DNA for the CDR3 is TGTGCCAGCAGCTTCCCTGGGGGCGACTCCTACAATGAGCAGTTCTTC.

This clonotype appeared a few times. The V gene is TRBV27, the J gene TRBJ2-1; 13 bases line up with TRBD2. J lost 8 bases, V lost 2 bases, and 0 bases had no gene match. The CDR3 has 14 amino acids. Germline values: CDR1 MNHEY, CDR2 SMNVEV (reference sequence). The CDR3 sequence: CASSLGLAGDEQFF. CDR3 bases: TGTGCCAGCAGTTTAGGACTAGCGGGAGATGAGCAGTTCTTC.

There are a few counts of this clonotype. The V gene is TRBV27, the J gene TRBJ2-3; no reliable D call. Germline V gene lookup returns CDR1 MNHEY and CDR2 SMNVEV (reference sequence). The length of the CDR3 is 16 residues. Trimming took off 3 bases at V and 0 bases at J, with 13 bases between the two ends. Written as DNA, the CDR3 is TGTGCCAGCAGTTTCGGCCAGGATCCGAGCACAGATACGCAGTATTTT. It translates to CASSFGQDPSTDTQYF.

This chain uses TRBV20-1 with TRBJ2-7, with a weak D call TRBD2 (6 bases). Trimming removed 6 bases from V and 1 base from J, with 19 bases in between. Germline CDR1 is DFQATT and CDR2 is SNEGSKA (reference sequence). This CDR3 spans 15 amino acids. CDR3 sequence (DNA): TGCAGTGCGCCCCCCCCGGGAGTAACGTCCTACGAGCAGTACTTC. Translated: CSAPPPGVTSYEQYF.

The V call is TRBV27, the J call TRBJ2-5, with 7 bases matching TRBD1. Unmatched junction bases numbered 6, after V lost 5 bases and J lost 0 bases. CDR1 and CDR2 from the germline V gene are MNHEY and SMNVEV (reference sequence). The CDR3 loop spans 15 amino acids. The CDR3 loop reads CASSPRQGYQETQYF. The CDR3 DNA sequence: TGTGCCAGCAGTCCCCGACAGGGCTACCAAGAGACCCAGTACTTC.

By share, this clonotype ranks as medium-sized (0.01 to 0.1%). The rearrangement joins TRBV11-1 to TRBJ2-2; D unresolved. From germline, CDR1 is SGHAT and CDR2 FQDESV (reference sequence). V was shortened by 4 bases and J by 0 bases, with 0 bases between the two germline ends. The CDR3 length is 12 residues. For the CDR3, the DNA is TGTGCCAGCAGCTCGAACACCGGGGAGCTGTTTTTT. It specifies CASSSNTGELFF.

The CDR3 DNA sequence: TGTGCCAGTATGGATTTTGGAGGGGGAGGCTACACCTTC. Encoded protein: CASMDFGGGGYTF. This sequence joins TRBV19 and TRBJ1-2, with D perhaps matching TRBD1 (6 bases). Germline V gives CDR1 LNHDA, CDR2 SQIVND (reference sequence). V was pared by 7 bases and J by 8 bases, with 17 bases between. CDR3 length: 13 residues. The full variable domain, in which reference TRBV19 and TRBJ1-2 provide the parts outside the CDR3, is DGGITQSPKYLFRKEGQNVTLSCEQNLNHDAMYWYRQDPGQGLRLIYYSQIVNDFQKGDIAEGYSVSREKKESFPLTVTSAQKNPTAFYLCASMDFGGGGYTFGSGTRLTVV.

In regard to this clonotype: A much larger clonotype is one base distant, so this may be a read error. The V and J genes are TRBV29-1 and TRBJ2-3; no clear D. The V end was cut by 8 bases, the J end by 3 bases, with 18 bases between. This CDR3 region has 14 residues. Germline V lookup: CDR1 SQVTM, CDR2 ANQGSEA. The chain's CDR3 is CSCAFSPKTDTQYF. For the CDR3, the DNA is TGCAGCTGTGCGTTTAGTCCCAAGACAGATACGCAGTATTTT.

The rearrangement links TRBV19 to TRBJ2-5, with 8 bases aligning to TRBD2. Germline V gives CDR1 LNHDA, CDR2 SQIVND (reference sequence). The CDR3 is 13 residues long. V was pared by 9 bases and J by 5 bases, with 8 bases of the junction left unmatched. For the CDR3, the DNA is TGTGCCAGCGGGGGGGGGGGCTGGGAGACCCAGTACTTC. This sequence encodes CASGGGGWETQYF. The whole variable domain, remainder taken from reference TRBV19 and TRBJ2-5, is DGGITQSPKYLFRKEGQNVTLSCEQNLNHDAMYWYRQDPGQGLRLIYYSQIVNDFQKGDIAEGYSVSREKKESFPLTVTSAQKNPTAFYLCASGGGGWETQYFGPGTRLLVL.

This sequence joins TRBV27 and TRBJ2-1; D remains unclear. Germline CDR1 and CDR2: MNHEY and SMNVEV (reference sequence). V was pared by 1 base and J by 6 bases, with 13 bases between. The CDR3 is made up of 15 amino acids. The CDR3 DNA sequence: TGTGCCAGCAGTTTATACAGCCTTCGGTCCAATGAGCAGTTCTTC. It is translated as CASSLYSLRSNEQFF.

This clonotype showed up just a few times. The chain links TRBV19 to TRBJ2-1; 10 bases fit TRBD1. Germline trimming cut 4 bases from V and 2 bases from J; bases unmatched to any gene: 14. The length of the CDR3 is 19 residues. CDR1 is LNHDA and CDR2 is SQIVND in the germline V gene (reference sequence). The CDR3, as DNA: TGTGCCAGTAGTAAGGCCGGGACAGGGGCGCTATTAACCTACAATGAGCAGTTCTTC. Translated, it gives CASSKAGTGALLTYNEQFF. Full variable domain (remainder filled in from reference TRBV19 and TRBJ2-1): DGGITQSPKYLFRKEGQNVTLSCEQNLNHDAMYWYRQDPGQGLRLIYYSQIVNDFQKGDIAEGYSVSREKKESFPLTVTSAQKNPTAFYLCASSKAGTGALLTYNEQFFGPGTRLTVL.

The V call is TRBV27, the J call TRBJ1-1; weak D call: TRBD1 (5 bases). Germline CDR1 MNHEY, CDR2 SMNVEV (reference sequence). This CDR3 comprises 14 residues. The V end lost 6 bases, the J end lost 4 bases, and 15 bases lay between the germline ends. CDR3 region: CASRVLSGRTEAFF. The DNA for the CDR3 is TGTGCCAGCAGGGTCCTGTCAGGGCGCACTGAAGCTTTCTTT.

This rearrangement joins TRBV15 to TRBJ2-5; D remains ambiguous. CDR1 and CDR2 (germline): LNHNV, YYDKDF (reference sequence). This CDR3 has 12 residues. V lost 3 bases, J lost 5 bases, and 7 bases lay in between. CDR3 nucleotides: TGTGCCACCAGCAGGGGCCGGGAGACCCAGTACTTC. Translating gives CATSRGRETQYF.

A few counts support this clonotype. The chain uses TRBV19 and TRBJ2-7; possibly TRBD2 for D (6 bases). The CDR3 consists of 14 residues. The V gene's germline CDR1 is LNHDA and CDR2 SQIVND (reference sequence). Between the trimmed V and J ends, which lost 7 bases and 1 base, there was a span of 14 bases. The DNA for the CDR3 is TGTGCCAGTACCCCGAAAGCGGGTTCCTACGAGCAGTACTTC. Its translation: CASTPKAGSYEQYF.

Comments on this clonotype: Its ends do not fully match the called genes, so a read error is possible. The CDR3 DNA reads as TGCGCCAGCAGCTTGGACCAATATGGCTACACCTTC. Its protein is CASSLDQYGYTF. The genes are TRBV5-3 and TRBJ1-2, with D unclear. TRBV5-3 is known as an ORF, though its function is uncertain. This CDR3 spans 12 amino acids.

The chain has TRBV14 and TRBJ1-1; D possibly corresponds to TRBD1 (5 bases). Germline V gene sequence: CDR1 SGHDN, CDR2 FVKESK. Trimming left V 0 bases short and J 3 bases short, with 11 bases between. The CDR3 length is 15 residues. This CDR3 is CASSQDWEGDTEAFF. CDR3 DNA sequence: TGTGCCAGCAGCCAAGACTGGGAAGGGGACACTGAAGCTTTCTTT.

This clonotype turned up a few times. J is TRBJ2-7 and V is TRBV5-5, with D possibly matching TRBD2 (6 bases). Germline V gene lookup returns CDR1 SGHKS and CDR2 YYEKEE (reference sequence). The CDR3 is 14 residues long. V was pared by 6 bases and J by 5 bases, with 18 bases between. This chain's CDR3 is CASIPRASANEQYF. CDR3 sequence (DNA): TGTGCCAGCATCCCGAGGGCTAGCGCGAACGAGCAGTACTTC.

The chain recombines TRBV19 with TRBJ1-5; 11 bases align to TRBD1. This CDR3 has 17 amino acids. Germline CDR1 and CDR2: LNHDA and SQIVND (reference sequence). The V and J ends lost 6 bases and 1 base, in that order; junction bases with no gene match: 8. CDR3 DNA sequence: TGTGCCAGTAGCCTGGGACAGGGGGTCGGGAGCAATCAGCCCCAGCATTTT. Translating it yields CASSLGQGVGSNQPQHF.

This clonotype was found a few times. The chain employs TRBV18 and TRBJ2-1, with TRBD1 identical over 8 bases. This CDR3 contains 16 residues. The V segment lost 1 base and the J segment 7 bases; nucleotides outside the gene matches: 9. Per the germline V gene, CDR1 is KGHSH and CDR2 is LQKENI. As DNA, the CDR3 is TGTGCCAGCTCACCACTTCTGGGACAGGAGGAGAATGAGCAGTTCTTC. It codes for CASSPLLGQEENEQFF. The full variable domain, its missing parts supplied by reference TRBV18 and TRBJ2-1, is NAGVMQNPRHLVRRRGQEARLRCSPMKGHSHVYWYRQLPEEGLKFMVYLQKENIIDESGMPKERFSAEFPKEGPSILRIQQVVRGDSAAYFCASSPLLGQEENEQFFGPGTRLTVL.